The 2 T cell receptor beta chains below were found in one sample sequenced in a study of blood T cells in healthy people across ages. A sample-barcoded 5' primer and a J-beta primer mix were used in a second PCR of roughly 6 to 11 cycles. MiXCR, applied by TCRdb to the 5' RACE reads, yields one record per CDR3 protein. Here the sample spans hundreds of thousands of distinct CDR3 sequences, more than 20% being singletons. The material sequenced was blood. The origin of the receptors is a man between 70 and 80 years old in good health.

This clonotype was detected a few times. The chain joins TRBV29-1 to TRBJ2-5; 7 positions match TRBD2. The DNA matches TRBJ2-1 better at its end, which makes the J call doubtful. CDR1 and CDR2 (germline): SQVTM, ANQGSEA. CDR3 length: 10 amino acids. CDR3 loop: CSVPSGEQFF. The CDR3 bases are TGCAGCGTTCCTAGCGGTGAGCAGTTCTTC.

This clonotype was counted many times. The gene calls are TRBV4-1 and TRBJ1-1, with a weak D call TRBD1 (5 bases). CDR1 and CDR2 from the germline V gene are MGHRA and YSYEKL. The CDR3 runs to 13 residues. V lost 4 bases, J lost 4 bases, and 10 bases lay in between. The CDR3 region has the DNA TGCGCCAGCAGCCGAGGGGCGAGCACTGAAGCTTTCTTT. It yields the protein CASSRGASTEAFF.